These T cell receptor beta chains were read from a single sample in a study of beta chain features in type 1 diabetes. Using immunoSEQ multiplex PCR, the repertoire was profiled, and TCRdb retains in-frame clones only, with some absent. The sample holds 38,000 or so clones, roughly two thirds seen once. Specimen: Tregs from blood. The receptor source for this set is a young woman in good health. The CDR3 runs from the conserved cysteine through the conserved F or W. The D gene is left open where the match is weak. A row's size may be missing; if present it is once, few, many or a size class.

D | size | J | V | length | DNA | CDR3
TRBD1 | - | TRBJ1-2 | TRBV5-4 | 18 | TGTGCCAGCAGCACGAGAGGTGGACAGGGGATGTCCCCGTATGGCTACGCCTTC | CASSTRGGQGMSPYGYAF
- | - | TRBJ2-3 | TRBV30 | 13 | TGTGCCTGGAGTCGAGCCTTCACAGATACGCAGTATTTT | CAWSRAFTDTQYF
- | few | TRBJ2-7 | TRBV27 | 14 | TGTGCCAGCAGTCGGGAGCGCCTGGGCTACGAGCAGTACTTC | CASSRERLGYEQYF
- | - | TRBJ2-2 | TRBV5-6 | 11 | TGTGCCAGCACCCGCAGCGGGGAGCTGTTTTTT | CASTRSGELFF
- | - | TRBJ2-7 | TRBV19 | 17 | TGTGCCAGTAGTATACGGTTCGCCGACAGTCGGGCCTACGAGCAGTACTTC | CASSIRFADSRAYEQYF
- | - | TRBJ2-2 | TRBV7-2 | 14 | TGTGCCAGCAGCTTATTATCGAACACCGGGGAGCTGTTTTTT | CASSLLSNTGELFF
TRBD2 | few | TRBJ2-7 | TRBV6-6 | 14 | TGTGCCAGCAGTTACTCTAGCGGGGCCTACGAGCAGTACTTC | CASSYSSGAYEQYF
- | - | TRBJ2-5 | TRBV7-6 | 16 | TGTGCCAGCAGCTTAGGTGGGATTCAGGGTCAAGAGACCCAGTACTTC | CASSLGGIQGQETQYF
- | - | TRBJ1-2 | TRBV18 | 14 | TGTGCCAGCTCACCACCGGGGCAGATCTATGGCTACACCTTC | CASSPPGQIYGYTF
TRBD1 | few | TRBJ1-4 | TRBV7-9 | 15 | TGTGCCAGCTCGCCCGGGGGGACAGGGTTTGAAAAACTGTTTTTT | CASSPGGTGFEKLFF
TRBD1 | few | TRBJ2-7 | TRBV25-1 | 15 | TGTGCCAGCACTTCCACCGGACAGGGGTTGCGCGAGCAGTACTTC | CASTSTGQGLREQYF
- | - | TRBJ1-1 | TRBV19 | 14 | TGTGCCAGTAGTATTGGGGGCTCGGCCACTGAAGCTTTCTTT | CASSIGGSATEAFF
TRBD1 | - | TRBJ2-3 | TRBV6-5 | 15 | TGTGCCAGCAGAAGGAGGACAGGGAGGACAGATACGCAGTATTTT | CASRRRTGRTDTQYF
TRBD2 | - | TRBJ2-1 | TRBV14 | 16 | TGTGCCAGCAGCCAGAGGGGGCTAGCGGGAGGGAGTGAGCAGTTCTTC | CASSQRGLAGGSEQFF
- | - | TRBJ2-2 | TRBV4-3 | 13 | TGCGCCAGCGCCCCGGAGAGCACCGGGGAGCTGTTTTTT | CASAPESTGELFF
TRBD1 | - | TRBJ1-1 | TRBV2 | 15 | TGTGCCAGCAGTGGGGCACAGGGGGCAAACACTGAAGCTTTCTTT | CASSGAQGANTEAFF
TRBD2 | - | TRBJ2-2 | TRBV19 | 15 | TGTGCCAGTAGACTAGCGGGAGGGCCCACCGGGGAGCTGTTTTTT | CASRLAGGPTGELFF
TRBD2 | - | TRBJ2-2 | TRBV7-9 | 16 | TGTGCCAGCAGCTACACTAGCGGGAGCAACACCGGGGAGCTGTTTTTT | CASSYTSGSNTGELFF
- | - | TRBJ2-7 | TRBV7-9 | 14 | TGTGCCAGCAGCTCGGGGTGGTGGTTCTACGAGCAGTACTTC | CASSSGWWFYEQYF
- | - | TRBJ2-1 | TRBV10-3 | 15 | TGTGCCATCAGTGAAAGCGGCCTCTCCTACAATGAGCAGTTCTTC | CAISESGLSYNEQFF
TRBD1 | - | TRBJ2-5 | TRBV7-6 | 15 | TGTGCCAGCAGCGTGGACAGGGGTGTAGGGGAGACCCAGTACTTC | CASSVDRGVGETQYF
TRBD2 | - | TRBJ2-3 | TRBV4-3 | 17 | TGCGCCAGCAGCCAAGCACCCCTAGCGGGAGGCGCGGATACGCAGTATTTT | CASSQAPLAGGADTQYF
- | - | TRBJ2-1 | TRBV19 | 14 | TGTGCCAGTAGTATCGGTGGGAGGAAAACTGAGCAGTTCTTC | CASSIGGRKTEQFF
TRBD1 | - | TRBJ2-7 | TRBV18 | 14 | TGTGCCAGCTCACCGGGACAGGGATACTACGAGCAGTACTTC | CASSPGQGYYEQYF
- | once | TRBJ2-7 | TRBV7-8 | 14 | TGTGCCAGCAGCTTAGACGGAGGGCCCTTTCGGCAGTACTTC | CASSLDGGPFRQYF
TRBD2 | - | TRBJ2-2 | TRBV27 | 16 | TGTGCCAGCAGTTTTCGTAAAGCGGGAGCCACCGGGGAGCTGTTTTTT | CASSFRKAGATGELFF
- | - | TRBJ1-5 | TRBV28 | 15 | TGTGCCAGCAGCTCTAGAAGTGGGAGGAATCAGCCCCAGCATTTT | CASSSRSGRNQPQHF
- | - | TRBJ1-5 | TRBV29-1 | 11 | TGCAGCGTTGAGGATTCGGGTACCCAGCATTTT | CSVEDSGTQHF
- | - | TRBJ2-5 | TRBV19 | 13 | TGTGCCAGTAGAATAACAGGGATGGAGACCCAGTACTTC | CASRITGMETQYF
- | - | TRBJ1-3 | TRBV25-1 | 15 | TGTGCCAGCAGTAAACAGGTTGGAACTGGAAACACCATATATTTT | CASSKQVGTGNTIYF
TRBD2 | - | TRBJ2-7 | TRBV11-2 | 14 | TGTGCCAGCAGCCGGACTAGCGGAGACTACGAGCAGTACTTC | CASSRTSGDYEQYF
TRBD1 | - | TRBJ1-5 | TRBV10-3 | 14 | TGTGCCATCAGTACAGGGGGCGGCAATCAGCCCCAGCATTTT | CAISTGGGNQPQHF
- | few | TRBJ2-3 | TRBV29-1 | 13 | TGCAGCGTTGGATCCGGGAGTGGAGATACGCAGTATTTT | CSVGSGSGDTQYF
- | once | TRBJ2-3 | TRBV7-8 | 13 | TGTGCCAGCAGCCCCCCCCGGGAAGATACGCAGTATTTT | CASSPPREDTQYF
TRBD1 | - | TRBJ1-2 | TRBV7-9 | 13 | TGTGCCAGCAGCCCTGGGACAGTCTATGGCTACACCTTC | CASSPGTVYGYTF
TRBD2 | - | TRBJ2-7 | TRBV7-2 | 15 | TGTGCCAGCAGCTTAGGCTGGCGGGAGGGCTACGAGCAGTACTTC | CASSLGWREGYEQYF
- | - | TRBJ2-2 | TRBV5-1 | 13 | TGCGCCAGCAGCTACAGGGTGAACGGGGAGCTGTTTTTT | CASSYRVNGELFF
- | - | TRBJ1-1 | TRBV5-4 | 14 | TGTGCCAGCAGCTTGGGGGGGCGGATCACTGAAGCTTTCTTT | CASSLGGRITEAFF
- | once | TRBJ2-5 | TRBV7-2 | 13 | TGTGCCAGCAGCTTAGATCCCGGGGAGACCCAGTACTTC | CASSLDPGETQYF
- | - | TRBJ2-2 | TRBV28 | 16 | TGTGCCAGCAGTTTAAGAGCGGCAGGGAACACCGGGGAGCTGTTTTTT | CASSLRAAGNTGELFF
- | - | TRBJ2-7 | TRBV4-3 | 15 | TGCGCCAGCAGCCAGGTCGGACAACCCACCTACGAGCAGTACTTC | CASSQVGQPTYEQYF
- | few | TRBJ2-2 | TRBV19 | 15 | TGTGCCAGCACTCTGGGCGGGACCGACACCGGGGAGCTGTTTTTT | CASTLGGTDTGELFF
TRBD2 | few | TRBJ2-7 | TRBV28 | 17 | TGTGCCAGCAGCGTACGGCTAGCGGGAGGGGAAGCCTACGAGCAGTACTTC | CASSVRLAGGEAYEQYF
TRBD2 | - | TRBJ2-7 | TRBV6-6 | 16 | TGTGCCAGCAGTTACTCCGGGACTATCAAGACCTACGAGCAGTACTTC | CASSYSGTIKTYEQYF
TRBD2 | - | TRBJ2-7 | TRBV5-6 | 18 | TGTGCCAGCAGCTTGGTTTGGCTAGCGGGACGTCCCGGTAACGAGCAGTACTTC | CASSLVWLAGRPGNEQYF
TRBD1 | - | TRBJ1-1 | TRBV11-1 | 13 | TGTGCCAGCAGCCCGGACAGGGGGCCGCAAGCTTTCTTT | CASSPDRGPQAFF
TRBD2 | - | TRBJ2-7 | TRBV6-5 | 16 | TGTGCCAGCAGTTACGATCCCCTAGCGGCGTCCTACGAGCAGTACTTC | CASSYDPLAASYEQYF
- | - | TRBJ1-1 | TRBV18 | 15 | TGTGCCAGCTCACCATTGGTTTCTATGAACACTGAAGCTTTCTTT | CASSPLVSMNTEAFF